The text below deals with one TCR beta chain. The clone's antigen remains unknown. No base quality values were provided; no much bigger clone lies one nucleotide off. The data are from a study of blood T cell repertoires in COVID-19 (dated by TCRdb to the early 2020s). Broadly, across the study: Samples from collaborators originated in the United States, Italy and Spain and spanned both the acute and convalescent phases of COVID-19. The prospective study material was composed of cDNA or gDNA derived from T cells, B-cell-depleted T cells, or PBMCs. Samples were obtained from the ongoing ImmuneRACE study (first 160 participants) and from over 1,000 subjects provided by 6 global collaborators. Nearly every sample came with metadata listing a de-identified subject ID, COVID-19 status, age in years and sex. A freely available public database, intended as a resource for researchers studying the immune response to SARS-CoV-2, is where the repertoires were released. Subjects who had been exposed to COVID-19, were actively infected with it, or had recovered from it provided the deeply sampled blood TCRbeta repertoires that made up the dataset. Where HLA class I and class II types were available, the types were taken from metadata supplied by the sample provider, not from assay-based typing. Points the paper makes about the study in general: How much clinical and demographic metadata was included differed by source and by participant, and the metadata was provided uncurated.

The immunoSEQ Assay, a bias-controlled multiplex PCR, was used to amplify TCRbeta CDR3 regions from genomic DNA. The authors' pipeline ran thus. Nucleated cell counts per sample were estimated from amplification of reference gene primers within the assay. To quantify the absolute abundance of each unique TCRbeta CDR3 rearrangement, sequence reads were collapsed and filtered. For each sample, productive Simpson clonality was calculated by taking the square root of Simpson's diversity index across productive rearrangements. The clones in this table, taken by TCRdb from immuneACCESS, are in-frame only. Not every clone is retained; where verified, under half of the shortfall comes from an unresolved V gene, and the cause of the rest is unknown. From that table come the V and J calls and clone size; the DNA was used to work out D and trimming. In this sample the table shows around 280,000 clones, around 91% of which occur a single time. About 1.8% of the sample goes to the ten largest clones.

The CDR3 goes from the cysteine to the phenylalanine over 16 residues. Left in the record is the CDR3 DNA by itself, 48 bases read in frame from the first base. CDR1 MNHEY and CDR2 SVGAGI are derived from the germline V gene. V loses 0 bases of germline sequence and J loses 2 bases, and the interval between the two ends is 12 bases. Participants in the prospective study were aged 18 to 89 years, lived in about two dozen United States geographic areas, and enrolled through a virtual design. To assign participants to cohorts, the prospective study relied on clinical history that participants themselves reported in a screening survey and a study questionnaire. Each participant in the prospective study had whole blood, serum and a nasopharyngeal or oropharyngeal swab collected by mobile phlebotomists. Over a roughly 2-month period, participants in the prospective study had the option of providing additional blood draws and questionnaires. Prospective study blood samples were shipped either frozen or at room temperature before DNA extraction.

This chain joins TRBV6-5 to TRBJ2-3, with the D segment identity uncertain. The origin of this receptor is a woman in her late teens or twenties with acute COVID-19. Sample: PBMCs or T cells enriched from blood (not recorded which). CDR3 sequence: CASSYSGALFTDTQYF. The nucleotide sequence is TGTGCCAGCAGTTACTCGGGCGCACTTTTCACAGATACGCAGTATTTT.